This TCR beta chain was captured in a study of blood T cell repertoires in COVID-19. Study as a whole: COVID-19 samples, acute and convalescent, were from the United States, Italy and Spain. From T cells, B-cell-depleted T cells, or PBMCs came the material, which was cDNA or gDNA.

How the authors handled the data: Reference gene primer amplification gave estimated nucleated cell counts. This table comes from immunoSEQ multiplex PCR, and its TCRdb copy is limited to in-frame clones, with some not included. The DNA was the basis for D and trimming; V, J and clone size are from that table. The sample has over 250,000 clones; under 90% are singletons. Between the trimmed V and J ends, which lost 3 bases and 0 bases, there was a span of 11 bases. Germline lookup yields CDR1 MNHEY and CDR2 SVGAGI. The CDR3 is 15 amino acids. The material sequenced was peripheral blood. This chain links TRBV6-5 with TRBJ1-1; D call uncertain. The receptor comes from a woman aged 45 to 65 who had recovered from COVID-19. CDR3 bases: TGTGCCAGCAGTTATATTGGCAGGATGAACACTGAAGCTTTCTTT. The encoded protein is CASSYIGRMNTEAFF.